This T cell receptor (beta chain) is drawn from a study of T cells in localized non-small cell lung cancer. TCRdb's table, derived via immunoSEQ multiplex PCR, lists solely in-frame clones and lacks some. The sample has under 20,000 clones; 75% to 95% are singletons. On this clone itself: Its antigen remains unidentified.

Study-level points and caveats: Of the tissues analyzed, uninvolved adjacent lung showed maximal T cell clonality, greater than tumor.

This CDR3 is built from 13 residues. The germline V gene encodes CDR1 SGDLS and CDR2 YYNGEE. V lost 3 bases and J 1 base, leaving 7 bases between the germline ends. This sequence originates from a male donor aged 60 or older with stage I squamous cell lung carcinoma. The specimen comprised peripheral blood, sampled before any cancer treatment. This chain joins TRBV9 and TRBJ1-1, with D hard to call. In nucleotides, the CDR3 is TGTGCCAGCAGCGAGCGGGGGAACACTGAAGCTTTCTTT. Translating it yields CASSERGNTEAFF.